Below, 25 T cell receptor beta chains from the same sample are listed, as sequenced in a study of T cells in Graves' hyperthyroidism and ophthalmopathy. Amplification targeted TCR beta CDR3 regions from RNA transcripts. HTBI primers drove first-round RT-PCR of the TCR CDR3. MiXCR, applied by TCRdb to the multiplex PCR reads, yields one record per CDR3 protein. The top ten clones hold about an eighth of a sample with around 240,000 distinct CDR3 sequences, less than 15% of them seen once. The sample was blood. The receptors stem from a middle-aged woman with Graves' hyperthyroidism that later progressed to Graves' ophthalmopathy.

The V gene is TRBV11-2, the J gene TRBJ1-2, with D possibly being TRBD1 (6 bases). Germline V gene sequence: CDR1 SGHAT, CDR2 FQNNGV. This CDR3 has 14 amino acids. Deletions cut 1 base from V and 3 bases from J, with 9 bases between. The CDR3 here is CASSLGAGDYGYTF. Written as DNA, the CDR3 is TGTGCCAGCAGCTTAGGGGCAGGGGACTATGGCTACACCTTC.

The gene calls are TRBV6-5 and TRBJ2-2; 7 bases are shared with TRBD2. The CDR3 covers 18 residues. V shed 1 base and J 1 base; nucleotides not matched to a gene: 9. Germline V lookup: CDR1 MNHEY, CDR2 SVGAGI. The CDR3 reads CASSYWSRPSGNTGELFF. Here the CDR3 DNA reads TGTGCCAGCAGTTACTGGTCCAGGCCTAGCGGGAACACCGGGGAGCTGTTTTTT.

This sequence joins TRBV24-1 and TRBJ2-3; perhaps TRBD2 as D (6 bases). The germline V gene has CDR1 KGHDR and CDR2 SFDVKD. The V end was cut by 6 bases, the J end by 0 bases, with 15 bases between. This CDR3 region has 16 residues. CDR3 in DNA: TGTGCCACCAGTTCTGGGACTCCCTCTAGCACAGATACGCAGTATTTT. Amino acid sequence: CATSSGTPSSTDTQYF.

This clonotype has ten or more counts. This chain uses TRBV13 with TRBJ2-7; TRBD2 matches 7 bases. J lost 0 bases, V lost 5 bases, and 16 bases had no gene match. Looked up from germline, CDR1 is PRHDT and CDR2 is FYEKMQ (reference sequence). CDR3 length: 18 amino acids. The CDR3 region has the DNA TGTGCCAGCAGCAGACTAGCAAAGTTCCCTCGGGGCTCCTACGAGCAGTACTTC. It translates to CASSRLAKFPRGSYEQYF. The entire variable domain, with the rest obtained from reference TRBV13 and TRBJ2-7, is as follows: AAGVIQSPRHLIKEKRETATLKCYPIPRHDTVYWYQQGPGQDPQFLISFYEKMQSDKGSIPDRFSAQQFSDYHSELNMSSLELGDSALYFCASSRLAKFPRGSYEQYFGPGTRLTVT.

In its sample, this clonotype was seen a few times. The CDR3 DNA sequence: TGTGCCAGTAGTTTCCTGGGTCCTGCGAACACTGAAGCTTTCTTT. This gives the protein CASSFLGPANTEAFF. The gene calls are TRBV19 and TRBJ1-1; D unclear. Per germline, CDR1 LNHDA and CDR2 SQIVND (reference sequence). The CDR3 consists of 15 residues. V was clipped by 5 bases and J by 1 base, with 14 bases between them.

This clonotype appeared many times. This chain uses TRBV6-1 with TRBJ1-2; a possible D gene is TRBD1 (5 bases). The CDR3 extends over 15 amino acids. Trimming took 6 bases from V and 6 from J, leaving 20 bases between them. Per germline, CDR1 MNHNS and CDR2 SASEGT. The CDR3 region is CASRKQTVGVNGYTF. Written as DNA, the CDR3 is TGTGCCAGCAGGAAGCAGACAGTAGGGGTGAATGGCTACACCTTC.

This chain uses TRBV15 with TRBJ1-2; D perhaps matches TRBD1 (6 bases). Germline V lookup: CDR1 LNHNV, CDR2 YYDKDF (reference sequence). This CDR3 has 15 amino acids. V was shortened by 0 bases and J by 7 bases, with 15 bases between the two germline ends. CDR3 amino acids: CATSREYRDEGGYTF. The CDR3 DNA follows: TGTGCCACCAGCAGAGAATACAGGGATGAAGGTGGCTACACCTTC.

This clonotype was seen many times. The chain couples TRBV18 to TRBJ1-5; 7 nucleotides match TRBD1. This CDR3 has 15 amino acids. J gave up 6 bases and V 0 bases, and 5 bases lay outside the gene matches. Per germline, CDR1 KGHSH and CDR2 LQKENI. Written as DNA, the CDR3 is TGTGCCAGCTCACCACCGACGGACAGGCCTCAGCCCCAGCATTTT. This codes for CASSPPTDRPQPQHF. Drawing the rest from reference TRBV18 and TRBJ1-5, the complete variable domain is NAGVMQNPRHLVRRRGQEARLRCSPMKGHSHVYWYRQLPEEGLKFMVYLQKENIIDESGMPKERFSAEFPKEGPSILRIQQVVRGDSAAYFCASSPPTDRPQPQHFGDGTRLSIL.

This clonotype was recorded at least ten times. The chain employs TRBV28 and TRBJ2-7; possibly TRBD1 for D (6 bases). The CDR3 has 13 amino acids. The ends were cut back, 5 bases at V and 12 bases at J, with 20 bases in the middle. Germline lookup yields CDR1 MDHEN and CDR2 SYDVKM. The CDR3: CASSIPLGDRPYF. CDR3 sequence (DNA): TGTGCCAGCAGTATACCCCTCGGAGACAGGCCGTACTTC.

This clonotype came up many times. The rearrangement joins TRBV12-3 or TRBV12-4 to TRBJ2-1; D is undetermined. Trimming removed 3 bases from V and 10 bases from J, with 13 bases in between. The CDR3 sequence is 13 residues long. The CDR3 DNA sequence: TGTGCCAGCAGTTTTAGGAGACCCAGCGAGCAGTTCTTC. It yields the protein CASSFRRPSEQFF.

This clonotype was detected many times. The CDR3 reads CASSSGDRGSQGTF. CDR3 in DNA: TGTGCCAGCAGCTCCGGCGACAGGGGAAGTCAAGGGACCTTC. The rearrangement joins TRBV7-9 to TRBJ1-2; 8 bases line up with TRBD1. In germline, CDR1 is SEHNR, CDR2 FQNEAQ (reference sequence). J lost 14 bases, V lost 4 bases, and 15 bases had no gene match. The CDR3 totals 14 residues. Together with reference TRBV7-9 and TRBJ1-2, the CDR3 gives the full variable domain: DTGVSQNPRHKITKRGQNVTFRCDPISEHNRLYWYRQTLGQGPEFLTYFQNEAQLEKSRLLSDRFSAERPKGSFSTLEIQRTEQGDSAMYLCASSSGDRGSQGTFGSGTRLTVV.

V and J are TRBV27 and TRBJ1-2; D is unclear. From germline, CDR1 is MNHEY and CDR2 SMNVEV (reference sequence). The CDR3 covers 13 residues. Trimming left V 5 bases short and J 8 bases short, with 15 bases between. The CDR3 spells CASSPRLSAGYTF. In nucleotides, the CDR3 is TGTGCCAGCAGTCCTCGACTCTCCGCGGGCTACACCTTC.

The rearrangement links TRBV28 to TRBJ2-6, with no clear D. CDR1 and CDR2 (germline): MDHEN, SYDVKM. The CDR3 consists of 16 residues. Trimming took off 7 bases at V and 0 bases at J, with 13 bases between the two ends. The DNA of the CDR3 is TGTGCCAGCACCATGGCTGGTAACTCTGGGGCCAACGTCCTGACTTTC. As protein: CASTMAGNSGANVLTF.

This clonotype was seen repeatedly, ten times or more. The chain links TRBV28 to TRBJ2-1; TRBD2 matches at 11 bases. Looked up from germline, CDR1 is MDHEN and CDR2 is SYDVKM. The CDR3 has 15 residues. The ends lost 4 bases at V and 8 bases at J; junction bases unmatched: 7. DNA of the CDR3: TGTGCCAGCAGTTCCACTAGCGGGAGCGGGTATGAGCAGTTCTTC. The encoded protein is CASSSTSGSGYEQFF.

The chain uses TRBV5-1 and TRBJ2-7; D is undetermined. The ends were cut back, 0 bases at V and 0 bases at J, with 7 bases in the middle. The CDR3 totals 14 residues. CDR1 and CDR2 from the germline V gene are SGHRS and YFSETQ. The CDR3 here is CASSLAGDSYEQYF. DNA of the CDR3: TGCGCCAGCAGCTTGGCTGGGGACTCCTACGAGCAGTACTTC. The full variable domain, with the rest looked up from reference TRBV5-1 and TRBJ2-7, is KAGVTQTPRYLIKTRGQQVTLSCSPISGHRSVSWYQQTPGQGLQFLFEYFSETQRNKGNFPGRFSGRQFSNSRSEMNVSTLELGDSALYLCASSLAGDSYEQYFGPGTRLTVT.

This clonotype was recorded at least ten times. The chain carries TRBV6-2 or TRBV6-3 and TRBJ2-1, with a tentative D call TRBD2 (6 bases). The CDR3 sequence is 15 residues long. The germline V and J ends were trimmed by 2 bases and 0 bases, with 8 bases remaining between them. Germline loops: CDR1 MNHEY, CDR2 SVGEGT. The CDR3 DNA reads as TGTGCCAGCAGTTACGAGGGAGGCTCCTACAATGAGCAGTTCTTC. Its protein is CASSYEGGSYNEQFF.

This clonotype appeared a few times. The rearrangement uses TRBV3-1 and TRBJ2-3; D perhaps matches TRBD2 (6 bases). Germline loops: CDR1 LGHDT, CDR2 YNNKEL (reference sequence). Trimming cost V 5 bases and J 1 base, with 19 bases left between them. The CDR3 sequence is 17 residues long. The DNA of the CDR3 is TGTGCCAGCAGCGAACCTTTAGCGGAGAGGGGCACAGATACGCAGTATTTT. It translates to CASSEPLAERGTDTQYF.

This clonotype appeared a few times. V and J are TRBV9 and TRBJ2-3; 8 bases line up with TRBD2. The length of the CDR3 is 12 residues. Germline-derived CDR1 and CDR2 are SGDLS and YYNGEE. V shed 3 bases and J 10 bases; nucleotides not matched to a gene: 4. CDR3 loop: CASSGRGRSQYF. The CDR3 nucleotides are TGTGCCAGCAGCGGGCGCGGGAGGTCGCAGTATTTT.

The sample holds many counts of this clonotype. The chain uses TRBV9 and TRBJ2-3; D remains unclear. The CDR3 runs 16 residues. Germline loops: CDR1 SGDLS, CDR2 YYNGEE. The V and J ends lost 1 base and 3 bases respectively, with 15 bases between them. CDR3 coding DNA: TGTGCCAGCAGCGTAAACGTCCGAGCTGGGACAGATACGCAGTATTTT. Protein product: CASSVNVRAGTDTQYF.

This clonotype was detected many times. The chain employs TRBV28 and TRBJ2-5, with D perhaps matching TRBD1 or TRBD2 (5 bases each). This CDR3 comprises 14 residues. CDR1 is MDHEN and CDR2 is SYDVKM in the germline V gene. V lost 11 bases and J 1 base, leaving 17 bases between the germline ends. DNA of the CDR3: TGTGCCGTCCAGGGACCCAATCCCCAAGAGACCCAGTACTTC. Its protein product is CAVQGPNPQETQYF.

CDR3 coding DNA: TGTGCCTGGAGTGTCGTTCCTCGCGGGAGACACTCACCTAGCACAGATACGCAGTATTTT. It yields the protein CAWSVVPRGRHSPSTDTQYF. V is TRBV30 and J is TRBJ2-3; 7 bases fit TRBD2. This CDR3 has 20 residues. Germline assignment: CDR1 GTSNPN and CDR2 SVGIG (reference sequence). V lost 0 bases and J lost 0; bases outside the gene matches: 18.

This clonotype was detected many times. J is TRBJ2-1 and V is TRBV5-4; possible D gene TRBD1, 6 bases. V dropped 6 bases and J dropped 1 base, with 14 bases sitting between them. CDR1 and CDR2 from the germline V gene are SGHNT and YYREEE (reference sequence). There are 15 residues in the CDR3. Here the CDR3 reads CASTSVRGSYNEQFF. Written as DNA, the CDR3 is TGTGCCAGCACGTCAGTTAGGGGGTCCTACAATGAGCAGTTCTTC.

The table lists this clonotype with many counts. V usage is TRBV14 and J usage is TRBJ2-4; D is possibly TRBD2 (6 bases). Germline V CDR1 and CDR2: SGHDN, FVKESK. Between the trimmed V and J ends, which lost 1 base and 9 bases, there was a span of 7 bases. The CDR3 covers 12 residues. The CDR3 spells CASSQGGGIQYF. The CDR3 bases are TGTGCCAGCAGCCAAGGGGGAGGCATTCAGTACTTC.

This clonotype occurred a few times. The J gene is TRBJ2-7, the V gene TRBV5-5; tentatively, D is TRBD1 (6 bases). Germline V CDR1 and CDR2: SGHKS, YYEKEE (reference sequence). The CDR3 loop spans 13 amino acids. Trimming stripped 4 bases from V and 4 bases from J, with 12 bases between. DNA of the CDR3: TGTGCCAGCAGCACGGACAGTGATTACGAGCAGTACTTC. This encodes CASSTDSDYEQYF. The full variable domain, with the rest looked up from reference TRBV5-5 and TRBJ2-7, is DAGVTQSPTHLIKTRGQQVTLRCSPISGHKSVSWYQQVLGQGPQFIFQYYEKEERGRGNFPDRFSARQFPNYSSELNVNALLLGDSALYLCASSTDSDYEQYFGPGTRLTVT.

This clonotype was counted between two and nine times. A much larger clone differs from this one at a single base, so this may be a read error. This chain links TRBV13 with TRBJ2-5; TRBD2 matches at 12 bases. This CDR3 contains 15 residues. Losses at the gene ends were 10 bases for V and 1 base for J; bases not matched to a gene: 7. Germline V gene sequence: CDR1 PRHDT, CDR2 FYEKMQ (reference sequence). The DNA for the CDR3 is TGTGCCAACAGGAAGACTAGCGGGAGCCAAGAGACCCAGTACTTC. Protein product: CANRKTSGSQETQYF.